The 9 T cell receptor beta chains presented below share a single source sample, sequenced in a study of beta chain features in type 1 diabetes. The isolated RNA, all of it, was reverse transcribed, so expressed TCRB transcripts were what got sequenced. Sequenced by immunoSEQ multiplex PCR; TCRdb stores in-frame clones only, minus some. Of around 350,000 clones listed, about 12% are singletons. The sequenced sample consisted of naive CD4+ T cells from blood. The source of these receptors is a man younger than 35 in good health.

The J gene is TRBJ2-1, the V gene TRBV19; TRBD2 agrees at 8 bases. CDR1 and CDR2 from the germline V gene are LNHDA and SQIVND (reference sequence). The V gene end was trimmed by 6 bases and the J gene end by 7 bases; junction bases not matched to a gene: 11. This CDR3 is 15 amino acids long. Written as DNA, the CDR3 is TGTGCCAGTAGCAAAACAGGACTAGCCACTAATGAGCAGTTCTTC. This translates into CASSKTGLATNEQFF.

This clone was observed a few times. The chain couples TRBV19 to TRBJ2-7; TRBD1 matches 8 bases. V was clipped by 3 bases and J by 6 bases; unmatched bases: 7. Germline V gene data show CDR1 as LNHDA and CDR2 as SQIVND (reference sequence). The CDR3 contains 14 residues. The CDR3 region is CASSITGTGTEQYF. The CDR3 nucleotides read TGTGCCAGTAGTATCACCGGGACAGGCACCGAGCAGTACTTC.

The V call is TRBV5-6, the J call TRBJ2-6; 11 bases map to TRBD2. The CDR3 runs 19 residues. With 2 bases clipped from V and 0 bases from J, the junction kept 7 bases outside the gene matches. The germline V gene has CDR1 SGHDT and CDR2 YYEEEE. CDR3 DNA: TGTGCCAGCAGCTTCCCCAGACTAGCGGGAATCTCTGGGGCCAACGTCCTGACTTTC. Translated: CASSFPRLAGISGANVLTF.

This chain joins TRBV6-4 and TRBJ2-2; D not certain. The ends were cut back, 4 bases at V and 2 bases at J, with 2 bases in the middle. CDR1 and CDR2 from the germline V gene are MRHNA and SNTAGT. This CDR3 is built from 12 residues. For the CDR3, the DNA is TGTGCCAGCAGTGCTAACACCGGGGAGCTGTTTTTT. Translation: CASSANTGELFF.

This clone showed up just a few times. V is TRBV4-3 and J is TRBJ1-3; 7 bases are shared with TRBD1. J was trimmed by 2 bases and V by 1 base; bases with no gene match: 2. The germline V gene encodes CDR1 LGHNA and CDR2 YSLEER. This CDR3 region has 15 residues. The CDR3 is CASSQVTGAGNTIYF. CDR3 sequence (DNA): TGCGCCAGCAGCCAAGTCACAGGGGCTGGAAACACCATATATTTT.

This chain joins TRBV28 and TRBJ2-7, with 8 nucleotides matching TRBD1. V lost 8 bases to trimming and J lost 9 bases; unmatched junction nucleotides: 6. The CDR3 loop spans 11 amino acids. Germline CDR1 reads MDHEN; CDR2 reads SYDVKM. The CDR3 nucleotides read TGTGCCAGCGGCCAGGGGGCGCGGCAGTACTTC. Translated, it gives CASGQGARQYF.

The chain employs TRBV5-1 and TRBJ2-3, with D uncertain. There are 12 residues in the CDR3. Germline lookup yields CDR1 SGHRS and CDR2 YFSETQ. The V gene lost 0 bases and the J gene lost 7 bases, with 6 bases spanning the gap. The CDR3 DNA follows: TGCGCCAGCAGCTTGGACTCGTATACGCAGTATTTT. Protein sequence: CASSLDSYTQYF.

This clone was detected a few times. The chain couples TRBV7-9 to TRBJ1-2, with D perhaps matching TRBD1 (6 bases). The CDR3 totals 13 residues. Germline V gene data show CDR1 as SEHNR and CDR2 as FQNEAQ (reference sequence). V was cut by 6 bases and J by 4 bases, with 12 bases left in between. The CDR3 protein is CASRTTGGYGYTF. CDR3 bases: TGTGCCAGCAGAACGACAGGAGGCTATGGCTACACCTTC.

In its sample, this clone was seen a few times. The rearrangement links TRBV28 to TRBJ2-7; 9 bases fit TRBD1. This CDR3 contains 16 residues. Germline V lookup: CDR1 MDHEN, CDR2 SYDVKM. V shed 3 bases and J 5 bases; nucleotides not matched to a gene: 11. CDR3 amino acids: CASSFLLGQGKHEQYF. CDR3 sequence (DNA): TGTGCCAGCAGTTTCCTTTTGGGACAGGGTAAGCACGAGCAGTACTTC.